The rows below give T cell receptor beta chains drawn from one sample of a study of shared clonotypes between healthy human individuals. Libraries were prepared by immunoSEQ multiplex PCR; TCRdb keeps only in-frame clonotypes and omits some of them. The data show some 2,000,000 clones, with nearly 97% seen just once and 0.1% to 0.15% held by the top ten. Material: naive CD4+ T cells sorted from blood. These receptors were collected from a man aged 18-30 years in good health. The CDR3 runs from the conserved cysteine through the conserved F or W. The order of the fields is V gene, CDR3 length, J gene, CDR3 protein.

V gene: TRBV11-2
CDR3 length: 14
J gene: TRBJ2-5
CDR3 protein: CASSLRTGEETQYF

V gene: TRBV2
CDR3 length: 14
J gene: TRBJ1-1
CDR3 protein: CASSGGSSTTEAFF

V gene: TRBV5-4
CDR3 length: 15
J gene: TRBJ2-5
CDR3 protein: CASSPLAGMEETQYF

V gene: TRBV9
CDR3 length: 17
J gene: TRBJ1-4
CDR3 protein: CASSVAGGRGTNEKLFF

V gene: TRBV28
CDR3 length: 15
J gene: TRBJ1-5
CDR3 protein: CASSLRGYSNQPQHF

V gene: TRBV5-6
CDR3 length: 16
J gene: TRBJ1-5
CDR3 protein: CASSLDSRGQEQPQHF

V gene: TRBV18
CDR3 length: 13
J gene: TRBJ2-5
CDR3 protein: CASSPTGGETQYF

V gene: TRBV6-5
CDR3 length: 14
J gene: TRBJ2-7
CDR3 protein: CASSKTIGAYEQYF

V gene: TRBV5-1
CDR3 length: 15
J gene: TRBJ2-7
CDR3 protein: CASSLGGLISYEQYF

V gene: TRBV11-2
CDR3 length: 15
J gene: TRBJ2-2
CDR3 protein: CASSLDVQLTGELFF

V gene: TRBV11-2
CDR3 length: 16
J gene: TRBJ2-5
CDR3 protein: CASSLLLGGVGETQYF

V gene: TRBV7-2
CDR3 length: 16
J gene: TRBJ2-3
CDR3 protein: CASSPRGTSATDTQYF

V gene: TRBV2
CDR3 length: 12
J gene: TRBJ1-6
CDR3 protein: CASSEGGAPLHF

V gene: TRBV30
CDR3 length: 14
J gene: TRBJ1-1
CDR3 protein: CAWSQDRFNTEAFF

V gene: TRBV28
CDR3 length: 14
J gene: TRBJ1-2
CDR3 protein: CASSREQGQYGYTF

V gene: TRBV14
CDR3 length: 15
J gene: TRBJ2-7
CDR3 protein: CASSQASLQGYEQYF

V gene: TRBV7-2
CDR3 length: 13
J gene: TRBJ1-2
CDR3 protein: CASSPRTGYGYTF

V gene: TRBV5-6
CDR3 length: 16
J gene: TRBJ1-6
CDR3 protein: CASSLDWTRANSPLHF

V gene: TRBV6-5
CDR3 length: 12
J gene: TRBJ1-6
CDR3 protein: CASSYKNSPLHF

V gene: TRBV10-3
CDR3 length: 15
J gene: TRBJ2-2
CDR3 protein: CAISRQGHNTGELFF

V gene: TRBV4-1
CDR3 length: 15
J gene: TRBJ2-7
CDR3 protein: CASTVGASSNYEQYF

V gene: TRBV7-9
CDR3 length: 13
J gene: TRBJ1-1
CDR3 protein: CASSLGMGTEAFF

V gene: TRBV28
CDR3 length: 15
J gene: TRBJ1-5
CDR3 protein: CASTFRGRENQPQHF

V gene: TRBV28
CDR3 length: 14
J gene: TRBJ2-7
CDR3 protein: CASSGLAVSYEQYF

V gene: TRBV10-3
CDR3 length: 12
J gene: TRBJ1-5
CDR3 protein: CAISENNQPQHF

V gene: TRBV6-6
CDR3 length: 14
J gene: TRBJ1-2
CDR3 protein: CASSLGQGAKGYTF

V gene: TRBV25-1
CDR3 length: 13
J gene: TRBJ2-7
CDR3 protein: CASSGDRTYEQYF

V gene: TRBV5-1
CDR3 length: 16
J gene: TRBJ2-1
CDR3 protein: CASSPGGTRLYNEQFF

V gene: TRBV14
CDR3 length: 13
J gene: TRBJ1-3
CDR3 protein: CASSQAGGNTIYF

V gene: TRBV30
CDR3 length: 16
J gene: TRBJ1-2
CDR3 protein: CAWSSRLGARNYGYTF

V gene: TRBV7-3
CDR3 length: 14
J gene: TRBJ1-6
CDR3 protein: CASSLDGLNSPLHF

V gene: TRBV4-1
CDR3 length: 17
J gene: TRBJ1-2
CDR3 protein: CASSQAGGVGRRYGYTF

V gene: TRBV2
CDR3 length: 13
J gene: TRBJ1-5
CDR3 protein: CASATGGPQPQHF